One sample yielded the 17 T cell receptor beta chains listed below, sequenced in a study of T cell changes during pregnancy in multiple sclerosis. Some clones are missing from TCRdb's copy, which holds only in-frame ones; the method was immunoSEQ multiplex PCR. The sample carries more than 35,000 clones, 90% recorded once. Specimen: CD4+ T cells from peripheral blood mononuclear cells, collected in the second trimester of pregnancy. These receptors were taken from a female donor with multiple sclerosis, enrolled in a pregnancy study.

The chain links TRBV9 to TRBJ1-1; 7 nucleotides agree with TRBD1. The length of the CDR3 is 15 residues. In germline, CDR1 is SGDLS, CDR2 YYNGEE. V trimming: 4 bases; J trimming: 0 bases; junction bases outside the gene matches: 6. The CDR3 region is CASSKVTGVNTEAFF. The CDR3 DNA reads as TGTGCCAGCAGCAAAGTTACAGGGGTGAACACTGAAGCTTTCTTT.

The chain carries TRBV5-5 and TRBJ2-4, with 7 bases identical to TRBD1. The CDR3 sequence is 13 residues long. Trimming at V came to 7 bases and at J to 4 bases, leaving 5 bases not matched to a gene. The V gene's germline CDR1 is SGHKS and CDR2 YYEKEE (reference sequence). In DNA form, the CDR3 reads TGTGCCAGCTCCGGGACAGATAAAAACATTCAGTACTTC. The encoded protein is CASSGTDKNIQYF. Drawing the rest from reference TRBV5-5 and TRBJ2-4, the complete variable domain is DAGVTQSPTHLIKTRGQQVTLRCSPISGHKSVSWYQQVLGQGPQFIFQYYEKEERGRGNFPDRFSARQFPNYSSELNVNALLLGDSALYLCASSGTDKNIQYFGAGTRLSVL.

This chain uses TRBV5-1 with TRBJ2-7, with 11 nucleotides matching TRBD2. After removal of 4 bases from V and 3 bases from J, the junction contained 3 bases not matched to a gene. CDR1 and CDR2 from the germline V gene are SGHRS and YFSETQ. The CDR3 totals 14 residues. CDR3 bases: TGCGCCAGCAGCCAAACTAGCGGGAGCTACGAGCAGTACTTC. This gives the protein CASSQTSGSYEQYF.

The chain carries TRBV7-9 and TRBJ2-3, with a tentative D call TRBD2 (5 bases). V was shortened by 2 bases and J by 6 bases, with 12 bases between the two germline ends. This CDR3 contains 14 residues. The germline CDR1 and CDR2 sequences are SEHNR and FQNEAQ (reference sequence). Here the CDR3 reads CASSLKGRSDTQYF. Written as DNA, the CDR3 is TGTGCCAGCAGCTTAAAAGGGAGATCGGATACGCAGTATTTT.

This clone was counted once. The chain joins TRBV4-1 to TRBJ2-7; D is possibly TRBD1 (6 bases). V lost 4 bases, J lost 0 bases, and 10 bases lay in between. CDR3 length: 14 residues. Per the germline V gene, CDR1 is MGHRA and CDR2 is YSYEKL. The CDR3 protein is CASSPTGYSYEQYF. The CDR3 bases are TGCGCCAGCAGCCCAACAGGGTACTCCTACGAGCAGTACTTC.

This clone was counted once. This CDR3 is CASSLGLGGTEAFF. The CDR3 DNA follows: TGTGCCAGCAGCTTAGGGCTCGGGGGCACTGAAGCTTTCTTT. This sequence joins TRBV7-9 and TRBJ1-1; possibly TRBD1 for D (5 bases). This CDR3 is 14 amino acids long. Looked up from germline, CDR1 is SEHNR and CDR2 is FQNEAQ (reference sequence). V shed 1 base and J shed 4 bases, with 10 bases lying between them.

The chain couples TRBV19 to TRBJ2-5; D is perhaps TRBD2 (5 bases). The CDR3 loop spans 14 amino acids. Germline V gene lookup returns CDR1 LNHDA and CDR2 SQIVND (reference sequence). The V end was cut by 4 bases, the J end by 1 base, with 10 bases between. CDR3 nucleotides: TGTGCCAGTAGTAGCCTAGCCCCCCAAGAGACCCAGTACTTC. Amino acid sequence: CASSSLAPQETQYF.

J is TRBJ2-7 and V is TRBV9, with 7 nucleotides matching TRBD1. V was pared by 3 bases and J by 7 bases, with 10 bases of the junction left unmatched. The length of the CDR3 is 14 residues. Germline V gives CDR1 SGDLS, CDR2 YYNGEE. CDR3 protein: CASSASLGQAEQYF. In nucleotides, the CDR3 is TGTGCCAGCAGCGCATCTCTCGGACAGGCGGAGCAGTACTTC.

This clone was found once. J is TRBJ2-4 and V is TRBV6-5; 7 bases align to TRBD1. CDR3 length equals 14 residues. From germline, CDR1 is MNHEY and CDR2 SVGAGI. Germline trimming cut 6 bases from V and 0 bases from J; bases unmatched to any gene: 2. Here the CDR3 reads CASSNRGAKNIQYF. The CDR3 DNA reads as TGTGCCAGCAGCAACAGGGGAGCCAAAAACATTCAGTACTTC.

The genes are TRBV7-6 and TRBJ2-6; maybe TRBD2 (6 bases). The CDR3 is 18 residues long. CDR1 is SGHVS and CDR2 is FNYEAQ in the germline V gene. The V end lost 2 bases, the J end lost 4 bases, and 18 bases lay between the germline ends. Here the CDR3 reads CASSLRFGGAGGANVLTF. CDR3 bases: TGTGCCAGCAGCTTAAGGTTCGGGGGAGCGGGCGGGGCCAACGTCCTGACTTTC.

This chain connects TRBV28 to TRBJ1-2, with D perhaps TRBD1 (6 bases). Germline V gives CDR1 MDHEN, CDR2 SYDVKM. V gave up 5 bases and J gave up 2 bases, with 27 bases separating them. The CDR3 extends over 19 amino acids. CDR3 in amino acids: CASSPLLWTVRTRNYGYTF. DNA for the CDR3: TGTGCCAGCAGTCCTCTCCTGTGGACAGTCCGAACCAGAAACTATGGCTACACCTTC.

The chain combines TRBV7-2 with TRBJ1-2; 8 bases align to TRBD1. Germline values: CDR1 SGHTA, CDR2 FQGNSA. V shed 5 bases and J 7 bases; nucleotides not matched to a gene: 6. The CDR3 is 13 amino acids. The CDR3 protein is CASSLWTGTGYTF. The CDR3 coding sequence is TGTGCCAGCAGCCTCTGGACAGGGACTGGCTACACCTTC.

The gene calls are TRBV9 and TRBJ2-1; the match to TRBD2 covers 8 bases. V lost 8 bases and J lost 6; bases outside the gene matches: 7. The CDR3 has 13 residues. Germline V CDR1 and CDR2: SGDLS, YYNGEE. The CDR3 nucleotides read TGTGCCAGTGCCGGGACTAGTCGCAATGAGCAGTTCTTC. It yields the protein CASAGTSRNEQFF.

The genes are TRBV7-6 and TRBJ2-7; TRBD2 might be the D (7 bases). V lost 0 bases, J lost 6 bases, and 15 bases lay in between. Germline V CDR1 and CDR2: SGHVS, FNYEAQ. The CDR3 contains 15 residues. This chain's CDR3 is CASSLARGGGGEQYF. The CDR3 nucleotides read TGTGCCAGCAGCTTAGCGCGTGGGGGAGGGGGCGAGCAGTACTTC.

This chain uses TRBV29-1 with TRBJ1-2; 9 positions match TRBD1. Germline V gene data show CDR1 as SQVTM and CDR2 as ANQGSEA. This CDR3 comprises 13 residues. V was clipped by 4 bases and J by 7 bases; unmatched bases: 7. This CDR3 is CSVVQQGALGYTF. CDR3 coding DNA: TGCAGCGTTGTACAACAGGGGGCCCTTGGCTACACCTTC.

The chain links TRBV14 to TRBJ1-2; 9 bases are a match to TRBD1. J was trimmed by 0 bases and V by 3 bases; bases with no gene match: 5. The CDR3 covers 16 residues. Germline CDR1 and CDR2: SGHDN and FVKESK. CDR3 in amino acids: CASSHTGGATNYGYTF. CDR3 in DNA: TGTGCCAGCAGCCACACAGGGGGCGCAACTAACTATGGCTACACCTTC.

The chain's CDR3 is CSVEVGLAGVPEQFF. CDR3 nucleotide sequence: TGCAGCGTTGAAGTAGGACTAGCGGGAGTACCTGAGCAGTTCTTC. V is TRBV29-1 and J is TRBJ2-1, with 13 bases identical to TRBD2. The CDR3 is 15 residues long. V lost 1 base and J lost 9; bases outside the gene matches: 6. The germline gives CDR1 SQVTM, CDR2 ANQGSEA.